The 16 T cell receptor beta chains in this list originate from one sample, sequenced in a study of read filtering for tumor transcriptome and immune sequencing (dated by TCRdb to 2020 to 2021). The reads were generated on an Illumina HiSeq 4000. The Immunoverse kit was used to build TCR libraries from approximately 410 ng RNA, with molecular barcoded adaptors covering alpha/delta and beta/gamma chains. TCRdb trimmed public reads at Q25 via fastp, called clones via MiXCR and kept in-frame beta chains. Each CDR3 protein gets just one entry, which takes the most common genes and DNA from the rows behind it. A total of 100,000 to 150,000 distinct CDR3 sequences appear in this sample, around 13% of them only once. Of the sample, about 11% is held by the ten largest clones. Sequencing was performed on a population of CD138-negative cells sorted from bone marrow. The cell subset or site label corresponds to: bone marrow mononuclear cells depleted of CD138+ plasma/myeloma cells by negative magnetic selection. These receptors were obtained from a donor aged 40 or older with multiple myeloma.

There are many counts of this clonotype. This chain joins TRBV5-1 and TRBJ2-5, with a tentative D call TRBD2 (6 bases). V gave up 1 base and J gave up 4 bases, with 14 bases separating them. Germline CDR1 and CDR2: SGHRS and YFSETQ. The CDR3 runs to 15 residues. The CDR3 nucleotides read TGCGCCAGCAGCTTGTCTAGCGAGCGGGCAGAGACCCAGTACTTC. It translates to CASSLSSERAETQYF.

The sample holds many counts of this clonotype. The chain employs TRBV6-2 or TRBV6-3 and TRBJ1-5; D is perhaps TRBD1 (6 bases). Germline values: CDR1 MNHEY, CDR2 SVGEGT. V was pared by 6 bases and J by 5 bases, with 11 bases between. CDR3 size: 13 residues. CDR3 nucleotide sequence: TGTGCCAGCAGGCCACAGGGAGATCAGCCCCAGCATTTT. This encodes CASRPQGDQPQHF.

The chain employs TRBV5-3 and TRBJ2-2, with D uncertain. TRBV5-3 falls under the ORF class, with uncertain function. The CDR3 has 16 amino acids. Trimming took off 0 bases at V and 1 base at J, with 10 bases between the two ends. The CDR3 loop reads CARSLVGWRNTGELFF. DNA for the CDR3: TGTGCCAGAAGCTTGGTCGGGTGGCGGAACACCGGGGAGCTGTTTTTT.

This clonotype was detected a few times. The conserved phenylalanine or tryptophan is not found at the CDR3 terminus, so this likely reflects a read error. The DNA is left out, because the CDR3 cannot be placed on it with certainty; the CDR3 is given as TCRdb lists it. The chain uses TRBV7-9 and TRBJ2-1. Germline CDR1 reads SEHNR; CDR2 reads FQNEAQ (reference sequence). The CDR3 sequence runs 14 residues, both termini included. The CDR3 is CASSLATTYNEQIY.

This clonotype was seen at least ten times. In DNA form, the CDR3 reads TGTGCCAGCAGCGTAGGTCGGGCCCCGTTCTACAATGAGCAGTTCTTC. Translating gives CASSVGRAPFYNEQFF. The chain employs TRBV9 and TRBJ2-1; D remains unclear. The length of the CDR3 is 16 residues. Germline V gene sequence: CDR1 SGDLS, CDR2 YYNGEE. Trimming cost V 0 bases and J 3 bases, with 13 bases left between them.

As to this clonotype: A much larger clone lies a single base off, so this may be a read error. CDR3 amino acids: CSASASRIDYEQYF. CDR3 nucleotide sequence: TGCAGTGCAAGTGCTAGCAGAATTGACTACGAGCAGTACTTC. V usage is TRBV20-1 and J usage is TRBJ2-7; a weak D match, TRBD2 (5 bases). CDR3 length equals 14 residues. V dropped 6 bases and J dropped 3 bases, with 18 bases sitting between them. Germline-derived CDR1 and CDR2 are DFQATT and SNEGSKA (reference sequence).

Ten or more counts support this clonotype. The chain uses TRBV12-3 or TRBV12-4 and TRBJ1-5; no firm D call. Trimming shortened V by 3 bases and J by 4 bases, and 7 bases separated the two germline ends. This CDR3 spans 13 amino acids. CDR3 in DNA: TGTGCCAGCAGTTTCTCTCGTAATCAGCCCCAGCATTTT. Protein sequence: CASSFSRNQPQHF.

This clonotype showed up many times. This chain links TRBV7-2 with TRBJ2-1, with 13 bases lining up with TRBD2. The germline gives CDR1 SGHTA, CDR2 FQGNSA. The CDR3 runs to 16 residues. Trimming cost V 3 bases and J 7 bases; bases outside gene matches: 6. In DNA, the CDR3 is TGTGCCAGCAGCTTCACTAGCGGGAGGGCCAGAAATGAGCAGTTCTTC. Encoded protein: CASSFTSGRARNEQFF.

In its sample, this clonotype was seen many times. This chain uses TRBV19 with TRBJ1-2; 8 bases fit TRBD1. Germline V gene sequence: CDR1 LNHDA, CDR2 SQIVND (reference sequence). Trimming at V came to 0 bases and at J to 0 bases, leaving 3 bases not matched to a gene. The CDR3 extends over 16 amino acids. CDR3 region: CASSIDGQGANYGYTF. The CDR3 nucleotides read TGTGCCAGTAGTATAGACGGACAGGGAGCTAACTATGGCTACACCTTC. The whole variable domain, filled in from reference TRBV19 and TRBJ1-2, reads DGGITQSPKYLFRKEGQNVTLSCEQNLNHDAMYWYRQDPGQGLRLIYYSQIVNDFQKGDIAEGYSVSREKKESFPLTVTSAQKNPTAFYLCASSIDGQGANYGYTFGSGTRLTVV.

The sample holds many counts of this clonotype. This chain uses TRBV12-3 or TRBV12-4 with TRBJ2-3; D may be TRBD1 or TRBD2 (5 bases each). The V gene lost 4 bases and the J gene lost 5 bases, with 16 bases spanning the gap. The CDR3 runs 15 residues. CDR3 in amino acids: CASSSRGGFLDTQYF. CDR3 in DNA: TGTGCCAGCAGTTCCCGGGGCGGGTTCCTAGATACGCAGTATTTT.

This clonotype was seen a handful of times. The gene calls are TRBV19 and TRBJ2-2; TRBD2 matches 8 bases. Looked up from germline, CDR1 is LNHDA and CDR2 is SQIVND (reference sequence). CDR3 size: 17 residues. With 2 bases clipped from V and 5 bases from J, the junction kept 10 bases outside the gene matches. The DNA of the CDR3 is TGTGCCAGTAGTATATTTACCAGCGGGAGAGGTACCGGGGAGCTGTTTTTT. Its translation is CASSIFTSGRGTGELFF.

Turning to this clonotype: A far larger clone lies a single base away; this is likely a read error. The rearrangement uses TRBV7-2 and TRBJ2-2; D gene uncertain. This CDR3 is 15 amino acids long. Trimming took off 5 bases at V and 4 bases at J, with 14 bases between the two ends. Per the germline V gene, CDR1 is SGHTA and CDR2 is FQGNSA. This chain's CDR3 is CASSPPDISTGELFF. In DNA, the CDR3 is TGTGCCAGCAGCCCACCTGACATTTCCACCGGGGAGCTGTTTTTT.

The V and J genes are TRBV3-1 and TRBJ2-5; 14 bases align to TRBD2. V gave up 4 bases and J gave up 4 bases; unmatched junction bases: 2. The CDR3 extends over 15 amino acids. CDR1 is LGHDT and CDR2 is YNNKEL in the germline V gene (reference sequence). Here the CDR3 reads CASSPGLAGGETQYF. In DNA, the CDR3 is TGTGCCAGCAGCCCCGGACTAGCGGGGGGAGAGACCCAGTACTTC.

The chain recombines TRBV2 with TRBJ1-5, with D perhaps matching TRBD1 (5 bases). The germline V gene has CDR1 SNHLY and CDR2 FYNNEI. V was cut by 4 bases and J by 6 bases, with 16 bases left in between. The CDR3 spans 15 residues. The CDR3 DNA sequence: TGTGCCAGCAGTGTTTGGGTCAGGGAAAGTCAGCCCCAGCATTTT. Translation gives CASSVWVRESQPQHF. Using reference TRBV2 and TRBJ1-5 for the parts outside the CDR3, the full variable domain is EPEVTQTPSHQVTQMGQEVILRCVPISNHLYFYWYRQILGQKVEFLVSFYNNEISEKSEIFDDQFSVERPDGSNFTLKIRSTKLEDSAMYFCASSVWVRESQPQHFGDGTRLSIL.

V is TRBV25-1 and J is TRBJ1-1; no reliable D call. The V and J ends lost 6 bases and 3 bases respectively, with 20 bases between them. There are 16 residues in the CDR3. Per germline, CDR1 MGHDK and CDR2 SYGVNS. CDR3 amino acids: CASRPVLGSGYTEAFF. In DNA, the CDR3 is TGTGCCAGCAGGCCTGTGTTGGGCAGTGGATACACTGAAGCTTTCTTT.

This clonotype was seen at least ten times. The V call is TRBV5-1, the J call TRBJ1-4; D is possibly TRBD1 (6 bases). Germline lookup yields CDR1 SGHRS and CDR2 YFSETQ. Deletions cut 0 bases from V and 7 bases from J, with 10 bases between. This CDR3 has 14 residues. DNA of the CDR3: TGCGCCAGCAGCTTGGCCGGGACAATTGAAAAACTGTTTTTT. This sequence encodes CASSLAGTIEKLFF.